This T cell receptor (beta chain) is drawn from a study of cytomegalovirus exposure and HLA in healthy donors. Germline V gives CDR1 SGHRS, CDR2 YFSETQ. The V end lost 0 bases, the J end lost 7 bases, and 14 bases lay between the germline ends. There are 14 residues in the CDR3. The PCR was carried out with 60 Vbeta primers and 13 Jbeta primers. Only in-frame clones appear in the TCRdb table, and some are missing; sequencing was by immunoSEQ multiplex PCR. This sample has 90,000 to 150,000 clones, with around three quarters found just once. The specimen sequenced was PBMCs. The receptor was derived from a man younger than 30 in good health and CMV-seropositive. The J gene is TRBJ2-7, the V gene TRBV5-1; tentative D call: TRBD2 (7 bases). The CDR3 reads CASSLAGEGGEQYF. The CDR3 DNA follows: TGCGCCAGCAGCTTGGCCGGGGAGGGGGGAGAGCAGTACTTC.